This note documents a single TCR beta chain sequence. The target antigen is unknown. The time point here: patch test 1, 2 weeks after DPC sensitization. Treatment reported: therapeutic diphenylcyclopropenone sensitization with weekly scalp DPC. The sample comes from a study of human T cells and chemical hapten exposure. Study-wide context: Donors were sensitized with 2% DPC on the upper inner arm.

General study findings and limits: Sensitizing to DPC left TCRs with a frequency above 1 in 1000 unaltered. Because they had alopecia, donors may respond immunologically unlike healthy people.

The V end was cut by 0 bases, the J end by 6 bases, with 17 bases between. The CDR3 runs to 16 residues. What the library attached to individual cDNA molecules were unique molecular identifiers. TCRdb re-called the RACE reads through MiXCR, storing one row per CDR3 protein. The data contain 80,000 or so distinct CDR3 sequences, roughly 10% of them singletons. The chain has TRBV12-3 or TRBV12-4 and TRBJ2-5, with TRBD2 as a possible D gene (5 bases). The material was whole blood, obtained in connection with sensitization to the hapten diphenylcyclopropenone (DPC). This clonotype was obtained from a woman between 50 and 59 years old with alopecia areata. Some clones in this sample may be carry-over from other donors' samples. The CDR3 loop reads CASSLAPEYSGKTQYF. Written as DNA, the CDR3 is TGTGCCAGCAGTTTAGCCCCGGAATATTCGGGAAAGACCCAGTACTTC.